This is a list of T cell receptor beta chains from one sample in a study of cytomegalovirus exposure and HLA in healthy donors. Libraries were prepared by immunoSEQ multiplex PCR; TCRdb keeps only in-frame clonotypes and omits some of them. In the table there are approximately 230,000 clones, roughly 84% of which are singletons. The sample comprised PBMCs. These receptors were obtained from a man younger than 35 in good health and CMV-seropositive. Each CDR3 is given with its conserved first and last residue. A D gene is named only where the DNA matches it firmly.

TRBV10-3,TRBJ1-1,.,CAINDGENTEAFF,TGTGCCATCAATGACGGGGAGAACACTGAAGCTTTCTTT
TRBV5-4,TRBJ1-1,.,CASSRTGSGTEAFF,TGTGCCAGCAGCCGTACAGGGTCGGGCACTGAAGCTTTCTTT
TRBV4-1,TRBJ1-4,.,CASSQEFGKLFF,TGCGCCAGCAGCCAAGAGTTTGGGAAACTGTTTTTT
TRBV6-6,TRBJ1-2,.,CASVGGGGSYVYGYTF,TGTGCCAGCGTGGGTGGGGGCGGCTCTTATGTCTATGGCTACACCTTC
TRBV12-5,TRBJ2-3,.,CASGLVDTQYF,TGTGCTAGTGGTTTGGTGGATACGCAGTATTTT
TRBV2,TRBJ2-5,.,CASSGERETQYF,TGTGCCAGCAGCGGTGAACGAGAGACCCAGTACTTC
TRBV5-1,TRBJ1-1,.,CASQTGGTEAFF,TGCGCCAGCCAAACGGGGGGAACTGAAGCTTTCTTT
TRBV7-9,TRBJ2-1,TRBD2,CASSLAGERYNEQFF,TGTGCCAGCAGCTTGGCGGGAGAACGCTACAATGAGCAGTTCTTC
TRBV6-1,TRBJ1-3,TRBD1,CASSEAVDRGIENTIYF,TGTGCCAGCAGTGAAGCGGTTGACAGGGGAATTGAAAACACCATATATTTT
TRBV4-1,TRBJ2-1,.,CASSQDHLPSNEQFF,TGCGCCAGCAGCCAAGATCATCTGCCCAGCAATGAGCAGTTCTTC
TRBV4-1,TRBJ1-1,.,CASSHSGGHPMNTEAFF,TGCGCCAGCAGCCATAGCGGCGGTCATCCCATGAACACTGAAGCTTTCTTT
TRBV5-1,TRBJ1-1,.,CASSLDRDTEAFF,TGCGCCAGCAGCTTGGACAGGGACACTGAAGCTTTCTTT
TRBV27,TRBJ2-3,.,CASTPDREGGTQYF,TGTGCCAGCACCCCGGACAGGGAGGGGGGTACGCAGTATTTT
TRBV4-3,TRBJ1-5,.,CASSQEVGGQPQHF,TGCGCCAGCAGCCAAGAAGTGGGGGGGCAGCCCCAGCATTTT
TRBV7-2,TRBJ2-1,.,CASSLTGTYNEQFF,TGTGCCAGCAGCTTAACCGGGACCTACAATGAGCAGTTCTTC
TRBV6-5,TRBJ2-6,.,CASTTGAGGANVLTF,TGTGCCAGCACTACAGGGGCGGGAGGGGCCAACGTCCTGACTTTC
TRBV6-5,TRBJ1-1,.,CASSDGSANTEAFF,TGTGCCAGCAGCGACGGGTCTGCGAACACTGAAGCTTTCTTT
TRBV19,TRBJ2-1,TRBD2,CASSHAGGSGPPFF,TGTGCCAGTAGTCACGCCGGTGGTAGCGGGCCACCCTTCTTC
TRBV7-8,TRBJ1-1,.,CASSFSLQSHTEAFF,TGTGCCAGCAGCTTTAGTTTACAGAGCCACACTGAAGCTTTCTTT
TRBV9,TRBJ2-7,.,CASSSGSGGPPGYYEQYF,TGTGCCAGCAGCTCCGGGAGCGGAGGACCCCCGGGGTACTACGAGCAGTACTTC
TRBV27,TRBJ2-1,.,CATAERPSSYNEQFF,TGTGCCACCGCTGAGCGCCCGAGCTCCTACAATGAGCAGTTCTTC
TRBV29-1,TRBJ1-1,TRBD1,CSVTGGHTEAFF,TGCAGCGTTACAGGGGGGCACACTGAAGCTTTCTTT
TRBV5-1,TRBJ1-4,.,CASSLAGGAENEKLFF,TGCGCCAGCAGCTTGGCCGGGGGGGCCGAAAACGAAAAACTGTTTTTT
TRBV6-5,TRBJ2-1,.,CASISEGYNEQFF,TGTGCCAGCATATCGGAGGGGTACAATGAGCAGTTCTTC
TRBV11-2,TRBJ2-2,TRBD1,CASSLRRGSGTGELFF,TGTGCCAGCAGCCTTCGCAGGGGGTCGGGCACCGGGGAGCTGTTTTTT